A single sample is the source of the 19 T cell receptor beta chains below, sequenced in a study of early T cells in non-severe SARS-CoV-2 infection. Each CDR3 protein is one row after TCRdb ran MiXCR on the 5' RACE reads. Found here are under 100,000 distinct CDR3 sequences, 12% to 15% of them singletons; the top ten hold about 1.5%. The sequencing input was whole blood. The receptor set was obtained from an adult who was a healthcare worker with PCR-confirmed SARS-CoV-2 infection or an uninfected control (not recorded which).

The chain combines TRBV13 with TRBJ2-7; D assignment may be TRBD1 or TRBD2 (5 bases each). Germline lookup yields CDR1 PRHDT and CDR2 FYEKMQ (reference sequence). Trimming took off 3 bases at V and 6 bases at J, with 15 bases between the two ends. The CDR3 runs 14 residues. The DNA for the CDR3 is TGTGCCAGCAGCTTTCGAGGGGTCGGTGGCGAGCAGTACTTC. This translates into CASSFRGVGGEQYF.

This clonotype has a count of ten or more. The chain recombines TRBV7-9 with TRBJ1-5; 10 positions match TRBD1. The V gene end was trimmed by 1 base and the J gene end by 1 base; junction bases not matched to a gene: 1. The CDR3 loop spans 16 amino acids. Looked up from germline, CDR1 is SEHNR and CDR2 is FQNEAQ (reference sequence). Written as DNA, the CDR3 is TGTGCCAGCAGCTTAGTGGGACAGGGGAGCAATCAGCCCCAGCATTTT. Its translation is CASSLVGQGSNQPQHF.

This clonotype has a count of ten or more. J is TRBJ2-4 and V is TRBV12-3 or TRBV12-4, with D maybe TRBD1 (6 bases). The length of the CDR3 is 19 residues. V lost 4 bases to trimming and J lost 1 base, with 23 bases between them. The CDR3, as DNA: TGTGCCAGCAGTTCTTGGGTCAGGGGAAGACGAAAGGCCAAAAACATTCAGTACTTC. It translates to CASSSWVRGRRKAKNIQYF.

The chain employs TRBV7-9 and TRBJ2-5; the D call may be TRBD1 or TRBD2 (5 bases each). CDR1 SEHNR and CDR2 FQNEAQ come from the germline V gene (reference sequence). The CDR3 extends over 15 amino acids. Deletions cut 5 bases from V and 2 bases from J, with 15 bases between. The CDR3 nucleotides read TGTGCCAGCAGCCCCCGATGGGACGGACAAGAGACCCAGTACTTC. Protein sequence: CASSPRWDGQETQYF. Looking up the rest from reference TRBV7-9 and TRBJ2-5 gives the full variable domain: DTGVSQNPRHKITKRGQNVTFRCDPISEHNRLYWYRQTLGQGPEFLTYFQNEAQLEKSRLLSDRFSAERPKGSFSTLEIQRTEQGDSAMYLCASSPRWDGQETQYFGPGTRLLVL.

At least ten counts were recorded for this clonotype. CDR3: CASSEGGLHYEQYF. The CDR3 bases are TGTGCCAGCAGTGAGGGGGGGCTGCACTACGAGCAGTACTTC. This chain uses TRBV25-1 with TRBJ2-7; maybe TRBD2 (7 bases). Germline CDR1 MGHDK, CDR2 SYGVNS. This CDR3 has 14 amino acids. V lost 3 bases and J 3 bases, leaving 12 bases between the germline ends.

This clonotype was recorded a few times. The gene calls are TRBV7-3 and TRBJ2-7; possibly TRBD1 for D (6 bases). Deletions cut 5 bases from V and 0 bases from J, with 11 bases between. The length of the CDR3 is 14 residues. Germline V gene data show CDR1 as SGHTA and CDR2 as FQGTGA. CDR3 nucleotide sequence: TGTGCCAGCAGCGTGTCCAGGGGCTCCTACGAGCAGTACTTC. Translated: CASSVSRGSYEQYF. Variable domain in full (rest from reference TRBV7-3 and TRBJ2-7): GAGVSQTPSNKVTEKGKYVELRCDPISGHTALYWYRQSLGQGPEFLIYFQGTGAADDSGLPNDRFFAVRPEGSVSTLKIQRTERGDSAVYLCASSVSRGSYEQYFGPGTRLTVT.

The genes are TRBV29-1 and TRBJ1-1; tentatively, D is TRBD1 (5 bases). Germline-derived CDR1 and CDR2 are SQVTM and ANQGSEA. The CDR3 has 12 residues. The V end lost 5 bases, the J end lost 5 bases, and 12 bases lay between the germline ends. This chain's CDR3 is CSVLLDITEAFF. The CDR3 DNA reads as TGCAGCGTTCTCCTGGACATTACTGAAGCTTTCTTT.

This clonotype was counted at least ten times. This chain connects TRBV12-3 or TRBV12-4 to TRBJ1-1; D call uncertain. Trimming took off 1 base at V and 1 base at J, with 4 bases between the two ends. This CDR3 comprises 13 residues. The CDR3 loop is CASSLGANTEAFF. CDR3 sequence (DNA): TGTGCCAGCAGTTTAGGGGCGAACACTGAAGCTTTCTTT.

This clonotype was detected ten times or more. The J gene is TRBJ2-3, the V gene TRBV11-2; tentative D call: TRBD1 (6 bases). The V gene lost 1 base and the J gene lost 1 base, with 9 bases spanning the gap. CDR3 length: 15 residues. Germline V lookup: CDR1 SGHAT, CDR2 FQNNGV. In DNA form, the CDR3 reads TGTGCCAGCAGCTTAGTTGGACAGCGCACAGATACGCAGTATTTT. As protein: CASSLVGQRTDTQYF.

This clonotype came up many times. V usage is TRBV9 and J usage is TRBJ2-3; weak D call: TRBD2 (5 bases). The germline V gene encodes CDR1 SGDLS and CDR2 YYNGEE. The V end was cut by 4 bases, the J end by 5 bases, with 17 bases between. The CDR3 spans 15 residues. The CDR3 DNA reads TGTGCCAGCAGCTCCGCCCGGACTCCCGGAGATACGCAGTATTTT. This sequence encodes CASSSARTPGDTQYF.

The chain has TRBV20-1 and TRBJ2-1; 7 bases match TRBD2. This CDR3 contains 17 residues. J gave up 0 bases and V 5 bases, and 13 bases lay outside the gene matches. The germline V gene has CDR1 DFQATT and CDR2 SNEGSKA (reference sequence). Here the CDR3 DNA reads TGCAGTGCTTTTGGCCCCGGTGGGACTAACTCCTACAATGAGCAGTTCTTC. Residues: CSAFGPGGTNSYNEQFF.

In this sample, this clonotype turned up a few times. The gene calls are TRBV7-8 and TRBJ1-4; D not certain. The germline V gene encodes CDR1 SGHVS and CDR2 FQNEAQ. Trimming removed 3 bases at V and 8 bases at J, with 16 bases between. This CDR3 region has 15 residues. CDR3 amino acids: CASSFSYGLREKLFF. The CDR3 nucleotides read TGTGCCAGCAGCTTTAGTTACGGGCTGCGGGAAAAACTGTTTTTT.

This clonotype occurred a few times. The V gene is TRBV20-1, the J gene TRBJ2-7; 13 bases map to TRBD2. V lost 2 bases, J lost 1 base, and 5 bases stayed unmatched. The CDR3 is 16 residues long. Germline CDR1 is DFQATT and CDR2 is SNEGSKA (reference sequence). This CDR3 reads CSARPRGLAGSYEQYF. The CDR3 region has the DNA TGCAGTGCTAGACCCCGGGGACTAGCGGGGTCCTACGAGCAGTACTTC.

In its sample, this clonotype was seen a few times. The V gene is TRBV7-9, the J gene TRBJ1-4; possible D gene TRBD1, 6 bases. Trimming stripped 5 bases from V and 5 bases from J, with 18 bases between. The CDR3 length is 16 residues. Germline CDR1 and CDR2: SEHNR and FQNEAQ (reference sequence). The CDR3 is CASSLPGGQPNEKLFF. CDR3 nucleotide sequence: TGTGCCAGCAGCCTACCGGGAGGACAGCCAAATGAAAAACTGTTTTTT.

This clonotype has just a few counts. Here the CDR3 reads CAIQQSYEQYF. The CDR3 DNA is TGTGCCATTCAACAGTCCTACGAGCAGTACTTC. The rearrangement links TRBV10-3 to TRBJ2-7; D ambiguous. CDR3 length: 11 residues. CDR1 and CDR2 from the germline V gene are ENHRY and SYGVKD. Trimming left V 9 bases short and J 1 base short, with 7 bases between.

This clonotype was detected many times. This chain joins TRBV7-9 and TRBJ1-4, with no clear D. The ends were cut back, 3 bases at V and 7 bases at J, with 9 bases in the middle. The CDR3 length is 13 residues. The germline V gene has CDR1 SEHNR and CDR2 FQNEAQ (reference sequence). The CDR3 protein is CASSLVHGEKLFF. DNA of the CDR3: TGTGCCAGCAGCTTGGTGCATGGTGAAAAACTGTTTTTT.

This clonotype occurred many times. The chain uses TRBV7-9 and TRBJ1-1; no definite D call. Germline V CDR1 and CDR2: SEHNR, FQNEAQ (reference sequence). The CDR3 extends over 11 amino acids. The V end was cut by 5 bases, the J end by 5 bases, with 6 bases between. The CDR3 bases are TGTGCCAGCAGCCGCGTAACTGAAGCTTTCTTT. It is translated as CASSRVTEAFF.

The DNA of the CDR3 is TGCGCCAGCAGTCTCTTGGACAACGGGGAGCTGTTTTTT. This codes for CASSLLDNGELFF. This chain links TRBV10-1 with TRBJ2-2, with a tentative D call TRBD1 (5 bases). V was trimmed by 5 bases and J by 7 bases, leaving 11 bases between them. CDR1 is WNHNN and CDR2 is SYGVQD in the germline V gene (reference sequence). The CDR3 consists of 13 residues.

The V call is TRBV5-1, the J call TRBJ2-1; no clear D. Germline values: CDR1 SGHRS, CDR2 YFSETQ. V was shortened by 0 bases and J by 6 bases, with 10 bases between the two germline ends. The CDR3 has 14 amino acids. The CDR3 DNA reads as TGCGCCAGCAGCTTGGCCCGACCGCTCAATGAGCAGTTCTTC. Amino acids: CASSLARPLNEQFF.